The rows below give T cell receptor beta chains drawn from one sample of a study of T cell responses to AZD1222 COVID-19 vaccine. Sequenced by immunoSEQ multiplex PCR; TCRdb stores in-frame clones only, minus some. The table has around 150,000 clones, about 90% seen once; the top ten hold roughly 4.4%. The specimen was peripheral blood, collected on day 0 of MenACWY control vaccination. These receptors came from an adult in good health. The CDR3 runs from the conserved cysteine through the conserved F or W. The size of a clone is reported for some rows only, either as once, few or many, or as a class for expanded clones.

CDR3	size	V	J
CASSLTWREGFDNEQFF	.	TRBV7-9	TRBJ2-1
CASSYGQRTANYGYTF	.	TRBV6-6	TRBJ1-2
CASIPKGDTEAFF	once	TRBV28	TRBJ1-1
CASSFALGSNTEAFF	.	TRBV7-9	TRBJ1-1
CATCTGQDGFGTEAFF	few	TRBV10-3	TRBJ1-1
CASRQQGIAGELFF	.	TRBV6-5	TRBJ2-2
CASSRETFQETQYF	once	TRBV5-1	TRBJ2-5
CASSSPGLAGAPEQYF	once	TRBV5-4	TRBJ2-7
CASSSEPRSGTDTQYF	.	TRBV5-1	TRBJ2-3
CASSSRLAGAQETQYF	.	TRBV5-1	TRBJ2-5
CASSLLSSGRLDTQYF	once	TRBV7-8	TRBJ2-3
CASSPRTGGMNTEAFF	.	TRBV5-1	TRBJ1-1
CASSVKRNTGELFF	.	TRBV9	TRBJ2-2
CANQRDEAFDEQFF	.	TRBV7-3	TRBJ2-1
CASSPTVRDGYTF	once	TRBV19	TRBJ1-2
CASSPQDEKLFF	.	TRBV18	TRBJ1-4
CASSGLAAPNTGELFF	.	TRBV27	TRBJ2-2
CASSRPQGPEAFF	.	TRBV5-1	TRBJ1-1
CASSVEGSGTPNYGYTF	.	TRBV9	TRBJ1-2
CASNPQGVLNQPQHF	.	TRBV6-5	TRBJ1-5
CASSLFLGGSGANVLTF	.	TRBV5-4	TRBJ2-6
CASSPLRAASTDTQYF	.	TRBV14	TRBJ2-3
CASSLLGTAIYGYTF	few	TRBV7-2	TRBJ1-2
CASSSSSVRASLPSPLHF	.	TRBV11-3	TRBJ1-6
CASSYWGVAEAFF	.	TRBV6-2/TRBV6-3	TRBJ1-1
CASSLAAASKNIQYF	.	TRBV11-3	TRBJ2-4
CASSLVGRNSPLHF	.	TRBV28	TRBJ1-6
CASSPSGAGTGNTIYF	.	TRBV7-2	TRBJ1-3
CAWSVSPPFGSGNTIYF	.	TRBV30	TRBJ1-3
CASSPIPGQTGELFF	.	TRBV6-4	TRBJ2-2
CATSRGPAGNEQFF	.	TRBV15	TRBJ2-1
CASSIRDSSEKLFF	.	TRBV19	TRBJ1-4
CASSSRGHSPLHF	.	TRBV7-9	TRBJ1-6
CASSYDRGLQETQYF	.	TRBV11-2	TRBJ2-5
CASKVQGVVSYGYTF	.	TRBV19	TRBJ1-2
CASNKRTSGYNEQFF	once	TRBV2	TRBJ2-1
CSVEEGPTNEKLFF	.	TRBV29-1	TRBJ1-4
CASSHLNTGNTIYF	once	TRBV19	TRBJ1-3
CASTQGTHTGELFF	once	TRBV19	TRBJ2-2
CASSQDGHPYEQYF	.	TRBV4-2	TRBJ2-7
CASSVGEAQPQHF	.	TRBV9	TRBJ1-5
CASSLLRGIPGELFF	.	TRBV5-1	TRBJ2-2
CASSPGWNSNQPQHF	.	TRBV7-2	TRBJ1-5
CASSIIINRANEQYF	.	TRBV2	TRBJ2-7
CASSQAHSGYTF	.	TRBV3-1/TRBV3-2	TRBJ1-2
CASNTLWGDNTGELFF	few	TRBV3-1/TRBV3-2	TRBJ2-2
CASRGRGASSYEQYF	.	TRBV6-5	TRBJ2-7
CASSQGTKKVEQYF	.	TRBV11-2	TRBJ2-7
CASSQEALVHEQYF	.	TRBV4-3	TRBJ2-7
CASSPGLAGFRSYEQYF	.	TRBV18	TRBJ2-7
CAIRALQSNYGYTF	.	TRBV10-3	TRBJ1-2
CATSRGANVLTF	.	TRBV24-1	TRBJ2-6
CASSTVGYRSTQHF	.	TRBV19	TRBJ1-5
CAIRMTENTEAFF	.	TRBV10-3	TRBJ1-1
CASSLTRQGAFF	.	TRBV11-1	TRBJ1-1
CASSLADGYGYTF	.	TRBV7-6	TRBJ1-2
CASSPGTRGNTIYF	.	TRBV5-1	TRBJ1-3